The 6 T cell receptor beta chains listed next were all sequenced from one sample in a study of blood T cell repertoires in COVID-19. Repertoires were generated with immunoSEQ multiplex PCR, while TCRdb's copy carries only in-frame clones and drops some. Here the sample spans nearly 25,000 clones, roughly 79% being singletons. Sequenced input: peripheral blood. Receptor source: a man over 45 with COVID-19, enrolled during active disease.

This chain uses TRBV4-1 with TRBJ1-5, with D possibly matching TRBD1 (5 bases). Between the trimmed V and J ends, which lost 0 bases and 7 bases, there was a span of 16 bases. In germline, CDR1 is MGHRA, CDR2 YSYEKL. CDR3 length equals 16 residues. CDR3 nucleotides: TGCGCCAGCAGCCAAGATCACGGCGCAGGGAGGCAGCCCCAGCATTTT. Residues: CASSQDHGAGRQPQHF.

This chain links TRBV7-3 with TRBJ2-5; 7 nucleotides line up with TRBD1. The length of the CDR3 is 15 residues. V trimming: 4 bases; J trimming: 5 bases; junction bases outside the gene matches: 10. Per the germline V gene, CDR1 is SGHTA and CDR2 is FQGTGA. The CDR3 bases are TGTGCCAGCAGCTCGACCGGGACAGTTGGGGAGACCCAGTACTTC. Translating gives CASSSTGTVGETQYF.

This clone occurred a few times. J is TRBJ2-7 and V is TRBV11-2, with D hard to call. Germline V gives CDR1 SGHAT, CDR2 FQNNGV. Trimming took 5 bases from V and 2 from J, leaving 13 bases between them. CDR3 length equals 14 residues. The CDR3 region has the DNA TGTGCCAGCAGCCCACCAGTAAATGCCTACGAGCAGTACTTC. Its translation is CASSPPVNAYEQYF.

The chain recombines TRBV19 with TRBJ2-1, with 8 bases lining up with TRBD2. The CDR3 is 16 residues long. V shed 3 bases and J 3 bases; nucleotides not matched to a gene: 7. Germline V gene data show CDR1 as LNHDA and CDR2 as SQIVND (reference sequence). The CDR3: CASSMGGGGRYNEQFF. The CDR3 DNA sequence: TGTGCCAGTAGTATGGGTGGCGGGGGGCGCTACAATGAGCAGTTCTTC.

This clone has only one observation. DNA of the CDR3: TGTGCCAGCAGCTTAGGGGGCCCGGGAGTGGACACTGAAGCTTTCTTT. Translated, it gives CASSLGGPGVDTEAFF. This sequence joins TRBV5-6 and TRBJ1-1; 7 nucleotides align to TRBD1. Trimming cost V 2 bases and J 3 bases; bases outside gene matches: 10. The CDR3 extends over 16 amino acids. The V gene's germline CDR1 is SGHDT and CDR2 YYEEEE.

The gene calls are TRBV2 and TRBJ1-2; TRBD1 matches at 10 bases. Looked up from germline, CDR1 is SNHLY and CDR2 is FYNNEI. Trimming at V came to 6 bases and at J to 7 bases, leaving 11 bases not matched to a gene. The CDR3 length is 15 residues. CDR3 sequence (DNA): TGTGCCAGCAGGCCCGGGACAGGGGCGCAGGTTGGCTACACCTTC. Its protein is CASRPGTGAQVGYTF.